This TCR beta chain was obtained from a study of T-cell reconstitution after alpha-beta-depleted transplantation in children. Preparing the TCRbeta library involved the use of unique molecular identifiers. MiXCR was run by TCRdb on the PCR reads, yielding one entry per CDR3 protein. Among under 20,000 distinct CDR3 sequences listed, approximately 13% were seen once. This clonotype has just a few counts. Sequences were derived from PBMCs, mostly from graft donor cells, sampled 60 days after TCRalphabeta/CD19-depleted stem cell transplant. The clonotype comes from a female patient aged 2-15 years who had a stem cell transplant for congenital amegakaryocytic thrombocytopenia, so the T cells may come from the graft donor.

CDR3 nucleotides: TGTGCCAGCTCACTTCCCAGCTATGGCTACACCTTC. As protein: CASSLPSYGYTF. V is TRBV18 and J is TRBJ1-2; unclear D gene. The V gene lost 4 bases and the J gene lost 4 bases, with 7 bases spanning the gap. The CDR3 runs to 12 residues. Looked up from germline, CDR1 is KGHSH and CDR2 is LQKENI.